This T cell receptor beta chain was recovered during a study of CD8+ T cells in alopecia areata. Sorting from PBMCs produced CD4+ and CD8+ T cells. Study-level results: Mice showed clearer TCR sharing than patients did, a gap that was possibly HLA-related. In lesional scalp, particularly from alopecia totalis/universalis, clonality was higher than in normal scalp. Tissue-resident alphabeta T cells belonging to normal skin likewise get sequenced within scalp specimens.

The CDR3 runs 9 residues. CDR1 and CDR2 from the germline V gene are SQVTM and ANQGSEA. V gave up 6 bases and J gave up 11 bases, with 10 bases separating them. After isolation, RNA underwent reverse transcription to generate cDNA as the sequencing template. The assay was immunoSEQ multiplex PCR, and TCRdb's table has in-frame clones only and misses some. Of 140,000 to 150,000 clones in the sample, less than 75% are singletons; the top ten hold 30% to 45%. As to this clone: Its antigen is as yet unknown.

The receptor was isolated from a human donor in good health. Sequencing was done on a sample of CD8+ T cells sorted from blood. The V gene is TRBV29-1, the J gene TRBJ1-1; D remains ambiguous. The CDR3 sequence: CSVGSLAFF. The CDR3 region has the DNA TGCAGCGTCGGGTCTCTGGCTTTCTTT.